This is a list of T cell receptor beta chains from one sample in a study of CD8 T cells in Susac syndrome. One entry per CDR3 protein results from TCRdb running MiXCR on the immunoSEQ multiplex PCR reads. The table shows under 85,000 distinct CDR3 sequences, with nearly 95% occurring only once. Sequences were obtained from CD8+ T cells from PBMCs. The origin of the receptors is a human donor with Susac syndrome. Both conserved end residues are part of each CDR3.

J: TRBJ2-5
V: TRBV12-3/TRBV12-4
CDR3: CASSRGRETQYF

J: TRBJ2-1
V: TRBV12-5
CDR3: CASGPRASSYNEQFF

J: TRBJ2-1
V: TRBV6-5
CDR3: CASKTGSFGQFF

J: TRBJ2-2
V: TRBV7-9
CDR3: CASSVRTDTGELFF

J: TRBJ1-5
V: TRBV19
CDR3: CATKTGEGNQPQHF

J: TRBJ2-3
V: TRBV14
CDR3: CASSPSGTYTDTQYF

J: TRBJ2-3
V: TRBV6-6
CDR3: CASLGRTDTDTQYF

J: TRBJ2-5
V: TRBV27
CDR3: CASSLVGPAGAKETQYF

J: TRBJ2-1
V: TRBV27
CDR3: CASWASYNEQFF

J: TRBJ2-7
V: TRBV11-2
CDR3: CASSLGDESGRAGYEQYF

J: TRBJ2-3
V: TRBV6-4
CDR3: CASSDGGATDTQYF

J: TRBJ1-1
V: TRBV20-1
CDR3: CSARDLRTAHEAFF

J: TRBJ2-3
V: TRBV19
CDR3: CASGAGVTDTQYF

J: TRBJ2-1
V: TRBV5-1
CDR3: CASSDGDNYNEQFF

J: TRBJ2-1
V: TRBV24-1
CDR3: CATSELDNEQFF

J: TRBJ2-2
V: TRBV7-9
CDR3: CASMAGTAGELFF

J: TRBJ2-7
V: TRBV5-1
CDR3: CASSFRGLAAPRTDEQYF

J: TRBJ1-5
V: TRBV19
CDR3: CASTDRGAGNQPQHF

J: TRBJ2-3
V: TRBV28
CDR3: CASSLPGGAPSTDTQYF

J: TRBJ2-5
V: TRBV5-4
CDR3: CASSFWGALETQYF

J: TRBJ2-1
V: TRBV27
CDR3: CASSPSGQGHNEQFF

J: TRBJ2-6
V: TRBV27
CDR3: CASGLWGSGANVLTF

J: TRBJ2-7
V: TRBV20-1
CDR3: CSAWEGLHYEQYF